A single sample is the source of the 28 T cell receptor beta chains below, sequenced in a study of CD8 T cells in Susac syndrome. RNA in amounts of roughly 0.5 to 1 ug was reverse transcribed with random hexamers. TCRdb analysed the immunoSEQ multiplex PCR reads with MiXCR anew, one entry per CDR3 protein. The sample lists 300,000 to 350,000 distinct CDR3 sequences; 92% were seen once. Sequencing was done on a sample of CD4+ T cells from PBMCs. These receptor sequences come from a human donor with multiple sclerosis.

The CDR3, as DNA: TGTGCCAGTCGCGGACAGGGTCAAGAGACCCAGTACTTC. It encodes CASRGQGQETQYF. The chain carries TRBV19 and TRBJ2-5; TRBD1 matches at 8 bases. Per germline, CDR1 LNHDA and CDR2 SQIVND (reference sequence). V gave up 8 bases and J gave up 2 bases; unmatched junction bases: 4. The CDR3 totals 13 residues.

The rearrangement links TRBV5-5 to TRBJ2-1; D is possibly TRBD1 or TRBD2 (5 bases each). Trimming stripped 0 bases from V and 10 bases from J, with 17 bases between. Germline V gene data show CDR1 as SGHKS and CDR2 as YYEKEE (reference sequence). The CDR3 has 15 amino acids. CDR3 sequence: CASSLVGASAGEQFF. CDR3 nucleotides: TGTGCCAGCAGCTTGGTCGGGGCGAGCGCTGGCGAGCAGTTCTTC.

The rearrangement links TRBV19 to TRBJ1-1; 8 positions agree with TRBD1. Germline V gene sequence: CDR1 LNHDA, CDR2 SQIVND (reference sequence). CDR3 size: 13 residues. Trimming at V came to 8 bases and at J to 1 base, leaving 3 bases not matched to a gene. CDR3 DNA: TGTGCCAGTGGACAGGGAAGGAACACTGAAGCTTTCTTT. The encoded protein is CASGQGRNTEAFF.

V and J are TRBV7-9 and TRBJ2-1; 8 positions match TRBD2. J was trimmed by 2 bases and V by 3 bases; bases with no gene match: 3. The CDR3 is 15 amino acids. The germline CDR1 and CDR2 sequences are SEHNR and FQNEAQ (reference sequence). The CDR3 bases are TGTGCCAGCAGCTTCGTCGGGGGGGCCTACAATGAGCAGTTCTTC. Protein: CASSFVGGAYNEQFF.

The chain is built from TRBV6-5 and TRBJ1-6, with 11 bases aligning to TRBD1. From germline, CDR1 is MNHEY and CDR2 SVGAGI. This CDR3 has 17 residues. V was pared by 0 bases and J by 6 bases, with 4 bases of the junction left unmatched. In DNA form, the CDR3 reads TGTGCCAGCAGTTACTCGGGACAGGGGGGGACTAATTCACCCCTCCACTTT. Protein: CASSYSGQGGTNSPLHF.

CDR3 region: CASSQGQFRSGANVLTF. The CDR3 DNA reads as TGTGCCAGCAGCCAAGGACAGTTCCGCTCTGGGGCCAACGTCCTGACTTTC. This chain joins TRBV14 and TRBJ2-6, with D perhaps matching TRBD1 (5 bases). The CDR3 is 17 residues long. Germline V gene sequence: CDR1 SGHDN, CDR2 FVKESK. Trimming pared 1 base from V and 0 bases from J, leaving 10 bases between.

The chain is built from TRBV12-3 or TRBV12-4 and TRBJ1-1; D remains unclear. This CDR3 has 15 residues. V lost 4 bases and J lost 0, with 12 bases in between. CDR3 region: CASSSRMNLNTEAFF. CDR3 sequence (DNA): TGTGCCAGCAGTTCCCGGATGAATTTGAACACTGAAGCTTTCTTT.

The V call is TRBV3-1, the J call TRBJ2-1; D not certain. This CDR3 comprises 12 residues. Germline CDR1 LGHDT, CDR2 YNNKEL (reference sequence). Trimming shortened V by 2 bases and J by 6 bases, and 5 bases separated the two germline ends. In DNA, the CDR3 is TGTGCCAGCAGCCAAAGGGCCAATGAGCAGTTCTTC. As protein: CASSQRANEQFF.

The chain links TRBV14 to TRBJ2-3; possibly TRBD1 or TRBD2 for D (5 bases each). CDR1 SGHDN and CDR2 FVKESK come from the germline V gene. The CDR3 covers 16 residues. Trimming left V 4 bases short and J 4 bases short, with 18 bases between. CDR3 nucleotide sequence: TGTGCCAGCAGCCCAAACCGGGACCTACCCTCAGATACGCAGTATTTT. Residues: CASSPNRDLPSDTQYF.

V gene TRBV7-9 combines with J gene TRBJ2-1; 9 bases match TRBD1. Germline lookup yields CDR1 SEHNR and CDR2 FQNEAQ (reference sequence). This CDR3 has 17 residues. V lost 5 bases, J lost 2 bases, and 10 bases stayed unmatched. In DNA, the CDR3 is TGTGCCAGCAGCGGGTTACAGGGGGCAACGGCCTACAATGAGCAGTTCTTC. This gives the protein CASSGLQGATAYNEQFF.

The V call is TRBV6-5, the J call TRBJ1-1, with D uncertain. V was shortened by 4 bases and J by 1 base, with 10 bases between the two germline ends. In germline, CDR1 is MNHEY, CDR2 SVGAGI. This CDR3 is 14 amino acids long. CDR3 DNA sequence: TGTGCCAGCAGTTTCGGACGTTCGAACACTGAAGCTTTCTTT. This encodes CASSFGRSNTEAFF.

This clonotype appeared once. The chain combines TRBV12-5 with TRBJ1-1; 9 nucleotides line up with TRBD1. Trimming cost V 1 base and J 6 bases; bases outside gene matches: 3. The CDR3 is 14 amino acids. Germline CDR1 and CDR2: LGHNT and FRNRAP. This CDR3 reads CASGLGRDRAEAFF. The CDR3 DNA sequence: TGTGCTAGTGGTTTGGGCCGGGACAGGGCTGAAGCTTTCTTT.

The chain uses TRBV4-1 and TRBJ2-3, with TRBD2 identical over 8 bases. Losses at the gene ends were 5 bases for V and 7 bases for J; bases not matched to a gene: 11. CDR3 length equals 15 residues. CDR1 and CDR2 (germline): MGHRA, YSYEKL. The DNA for the CDR3 is TGCGCCAGCAGCTACAACACGGGGGGGCCGTATACGCAGTATTTT. Protein: CASSYNTGGPYTQYF.

V usage is TRBV27 and J usage is TRBJ2-1; D is undetermined. Per the germline V gene, CDR1 is MNHEY and CDR2 is SMNVEV (reference sequence). The CDR3 has 16 residues. Trimming took off 2 bases at V and 4 bases at J, with 15 bases between the two ends. The CDR3, as DNA: TGTGCCAGCAGTTTACGGGCAGGCGCATCGTACAATGAGCAGTTCTTC. Protein sequence: CASSLRAGASYNEQFF.

The gene calls are TRBV6-2 or TRBV6-3 and TRBJ2-7; D might be TRBD2 (5 bases). The CDR3 totals 13 residues. The V and J ends lost 5 bases and 2 bases respectively, with 10 bases between them. The V gene's germline CDR1 is MNHEY and CDR2 SVGEGT. In DNA, the CDR3 is TGTGCCAGCAGTGTATCCGGGGCCTACGAGCAGTACTTC. This codes for CASSVSGAYEQYF.

The rearrangement uses TRBV12-3 or TRBV12-4 and TRBJ2-7; no definite D call. The CDR3 loop spans 13 amino acids. Trimming took off 3 bases at V and 6 bases at J, with 12 bases between the two ends. CDR3 in DNA: TGTGCCAGCAGTTTCGGGCGCGGTCGCGAGCAGTACTTC. It encodes CASSFGRGREQYF.

This rearrangement joins TRBV20-1 to TRBJ1-5; tentatively, D is TRBD1 (6 bases). The V gene's germline CDR1 is DFQATT and CDR2 SNEGSKA (reference sequence). V shed 3 bases and J shed 5 bases, with 11 bases lying between them. The CDR3 sequence is 13 residues long. The CDR3 DNA sequence: TGCAGTGCTAGCCAGGGGAACGATCAGCCCCAGCATTTT. Translation: CSASQGNDQPQHF.

The V and J genes are TRBV2 and TRBJ1-1; D unresolved. CDR1 is SNHLY and CDR2 is FYNNEI in the germline V gene. The CDR3 is made up of 13 amino acids. V was pared by 2 bases and J by 10 bases, with 14 bases between. CDR3 nucleotides: TGTGCCAGCAGTGAAAACAGCTGGAACGGAGCTTTCTTT. The encoded protein is CASSENSWNGAFF.

The chain has TRBV29-1 and TRBJ2-5; 7 bases are a match to TRBD1. Germline-derived CDR1 and CDR2 are SQVTM and ANQGSEA. After removal of 4 bases from V and 0 bases from J, the junction contained 2 bases not matched to a gene. This CDR3 has 13 residues. CDR3 nucleotide sequence: TGCAGCGTTGTAGGGGGCAACCAAGAGACCCAGTACTTC. Protein product: CSVVGGNQETQYF.

The chain joins TRBV6-6 to TRBJ2-4; weak D call: TRBD1 (6 bases). Per germline, CDR1 MNHNY and CDR2 SVGAGI (reference sequence). The CDR3 spans 15 residues. The V end lost 2 bases, the J end lost 4 bases, and 12 bases lay between the germline ends. CDR3 sequence: CASSYGGVGKNIQYF. The DNA for the CDR3 is TGTGCCAGCAGTTACGGGGGCGTTGGAAAAAACATTCAGTACTTC.

The rearrangement joins TRBV5-1 to TRBJ2-5; tentatively, D is TRBD1 or TRBD2 (6 bases each). The CDR3 spans 16 residues. Deletions cut 6 bases from V and 3 bases from J, with 21 bases between. Germline CDR1 is SGHRS and CDR2 is YFSETQ. CDR3 residues: CASIRGTTIAEETQYF. CDR3 sequence (DNA): TGCGCCAGCATCCGGGGGACAACCATTGCCGAAGAGACCCAGTACTTC.

The chain employs TRBV18 and TRBJ1-3, with 9 bases matching TRBD1. Trimming took 5 bases from V and 2 from J; bases not matched to a gene: 7. The V gene's germline CDR1 is KGHSH and CDR2 LQKENI. The CDR3 is 16 residues long. This CDR3 reads CASSSNTGGPGNTIYF. The DNA of the CDR3 is TGTGCCAGCTCATCTAATACAGGGGGCCCTGGAAACACCATATATTTT.

This clonotype has only one observation. The chain uses TRBV30 and TRBJ1-1; TRBD1 is a possible D gene (5 bases). The germline CDR1 and CDR2 sequences are GTSNPN and SVGIG (reference sequence). CDR3 length: 13 residues. V was trimmed by 5 bases and J by 3 bases, leaving 13 bases between them. CDR3 sequence reads: CAWDGGRDTEAFF. CDR3 in DNA: TGTGCCTGGGATGGCGGCAGGGACACTGAAGCTTTCTTT.

The chain couples TRBV5-8 to TRBJ1-5; perhaps TRBD1 as D (6 bases). V lost 7 bases and J 6 bases, leaving 35 bases between the germline ends. This CDR3 is 20 amino acids long. The germline V gene encodes CDR1 SGHTS and CDR2 YDEGEE. CDR3 coding DNA: TGTGCCAGCCTCTTTTTCATGGGACAAGGGCCGAGTTGGGGTGCTCAGCCCCAGCATTTT. This sequence encodes CASLFFMGQGPSWGAQPQHF.

The chain links TRBV6-5 to TRBJ2-7, with D tentatively TRBD2 (5 bases). From germline, CDR1 is MNHEY and CDR2 SVGAGI. The V and J ends lost 0 bases and 0 bases respectively, with 12 bases between them. This CDR3 is built from 16 residues. CDR3 amino acids: CASSYSEDSSSYEQYF. As DNA, the CDR3 is TGTGCCAGCAGTTACTCGGAGGACTCATCCTCCTACGAGCAGTACTTC.

The genes are TRBV7-2 and TRBJ2-2, with D unclear. Per germline, CDR1 SGHTA and CDR2 FQGNSA. V gave up 1 base and J gave up 0 bases, with 3 bases separating them. This CDR3 region has 14 residues. DNA of the CDR3: TGTGCCAGCAGCTTAGATACGAACACCGGGGAGCTGTTTTTT. Its translation is CASSLDTNTGELFF.

V is TRBV6-5 and J is TRBJ1-1; D gene unclear. V lost 7 bases to trimming and J lost 4 bases, with 16 bases between them. The CDR3 is 14 residues long. Germline CDR1 reads MNHEY; CDR2 reads SVGAGI. Written as DNA, the CDR3 is TGTGCCAGCACCCGGGGTGGGTCAGGCACTGAAGCTTTCTTT. The encoded protein is CASTRGGSGTEAFF.

This clonotype was seen a few times. The chain links TRBV18 to TRBJ2-1; 7 nucleotides align to TRBD2. Germline CDR1 reads KGHSH; CDR2 reads LQKENI. Trimming at V came to 2 bases and at J to 5 bases, leaving 3 bases not matched to a gene. The CDR3 contains 14 residues. CDR3 bases: TGTGCCAGCTCACCAGGGACTACTCACAATGAGCAGTTCTTC. Amino acid sequence: CASSPGTTHNEQFF.